These 22 T cell receptor beta chains were all obtained from the same sample, sequenced in a study of blood T cells in healthy people across ages. PCR was performed a second time for roughly 7 to 12 cycles using a sample-barcoded 5' primer and a J-beta primer mix. From the 5' RACE reads, TCRdb called clonotypes with MiXCR, one entry per CDR3 protein. The repertoire holds 1.5 million or so distinct CDR3 sequences, with roughly 45% as singletons. Sequencing input: blood. The source of these receptors is a woman under 30 in good health.

J is TRBJ2-3 and V is TRBV20-1; the D gene is possibly TRBD1 (5 bases). Looked up from germline, CDR1 is DFQATT and CDR2 is SNEGSKA (reference sequence). Trimming pared 0 bases from V and 4 bases from J, leaving 17 bases between. The CDR3 is 16 amino acids. The CDR3 bases are TGCAGTGCTAGAGACCAACCCGGACAAGGGTCAGATACGCAGTATTTT. Encoded protein: CSARDQPGQGSDTQYF.

The rearrangement links TRBV5-5 to TRBJ2-2; TRBD1 matches at 8 bases. CDR1 and CDR2 (germline): SGHKS, YYEKEE (reference sequence). V was clipped by 3 bases and J by 7 bases; unmatched bases: 8. This CDR3 is built from 15 residues. The CDR3 is CASSYRQGFDGELFF. The CDR3 nucleotides read TGTGCCAGCAGCTATCGACAGGGGTTTGACGGGGAGCTGTTTTTT. The full variable domain, its missing parts supplied by reference TRBV5-5 and TRBJ2-2, is DAGVTQSPTHLIKTRGQQVTLRCSPISGHKSVSWYQQVLGQGPQFIFQYYEKEERGRGNFPDRFSARQFPNYSSELNVNALLLGDSALYLCASSYRQGFDGELFFGEGSRLTVL.

This clonotype was counted only a few times. The chain has TRBV7-6 and TRBJ2-7; D may be TRBD1 (6 bases). Germline V gives CDR1 SGHVS, CDR2 FNYEAQ. The CDR3 runs to 14 residues. The V end was cut by 5 bases, the J end by 0 bases, with 11 bases between. CDR3 loop: CASSRVQGSYEQYF. The CDR3 DNA reads as TGTGCCAGCAGCAGAGTACAGGGCTCCTACGAGCAGTACTTC.

This chain joins TRBV3-1 and TRBJ1-1; the D is unclear. The germline CDR1 and CDR2 sequences are LGHDT and YNNKEL (reference sequence). CDR3 length equals 11 residues. V was cut by 6 bases and J by 8 bases, with 10 bases left in between. CDR3: CASSQSGEAFF. The CDR3 DNA reads as TGTGCCAGCAGTCAATCGGGAGAAGCTTTCTTT.

This clonotype was observed many times. V is TRBV2 and J is TRBJ2-7; TRBD1 matches 8 bases. V lost 3 bases and J lost 2; bases outside the gene matches: 3. Germline lookup yields CDR1 SNHLY and CDR2 FYNNEI. The length of the CDR3 is 14 residues. The CDR3 DNA reads TGTGCCAGCAGTGATGGACAGGGCGCCTACGAGCAGTACTTC. Translation: CASSDGQGAYEQYF.

The CDR3 DNA follows: TGTGCCTCCGCCGGGGGGACAGTCAACTATGGCTACACCTTC. It translates to CASAGGTVNYGYTF. The chain couples TRBV10-3 to TRBJ1-2, with 7 nucleotides matching TRBD1. V trimming: 11 bases; J trimming: 2 bases; junction bases outside the gene matches: 11. The CDR3 covers 14 residues. Looked up from germline, CDR1 is ENHRY and CDR2 is SYGVKD.

V and J are TRBV9 and TRBJ2-7; the D gene is possibly TRBD2 (6 bases). Between the trimmed V and J ends, which lost 0 bases and 10 bases, there was a span of 17 bases. The length of the CDR3 is 14 residues. CDR1 SGDLS and CDR2 YYNGEE come from the germline V gene. The CDR3 here is CASSVDGGSGAQYF. The CDR3 bases are TGTGCCAGCAGCGTAGACGGGGGTTCGGGAGCCCAGTACTTC.

The chain combines TRBV9 with TRBJ2-2; TRBD1 might be the D (6 bases). V was pared by 3 bases and J by 1 base, with 7 bases between. Germline V gives CDR1 SGDLS, CDR2 YYNGEE. The CDR3 totals 14 residues. The CDR3 DNA reads as TGTGCCAGCAGCGCGACAGGGAACACCGGGGAGCTGTTTTTT. Protein product: CASSATGNTGELFF.

The chain uses TRBV10-3 and TRBJ1-1, with D maybe TRBD1 (5 bases). Trimming stripped 2 bases from V and 3 bases from J, with 10 bases between. The CDR3 covers 14 residues. The germline gives CDR1 ENHRY, CDR2 SYGVKD. The CDR3 nucleotides read TGTGCCATCAGTGAGCCAAGGGGAGACACTGAAGCTTTCTTT. The encoded protein is CAISEPRGDTEAFF.

This clonotype was recorded a few times. The rearrangement uses TRBV6-6 and TRBJ2-6; maybe TRBD1 (6 bases). The CDR3 length is 15 residues. Trimming shortened V by 7 bases and J by 4 bases, and 14 bases separated the two germline ends. Germline CDR1 MNHNY, CDR2 SVGAGI (reference sequence). CDR3 sequence: CASINVRGGANVLTF. For the CDR3, the DNA is TGTGCCAGCATAAATGTCAGGGGAGGGGCCAACGTCCTGACTTTC.

A few counts support this clonotype. The gene calls are TRBV6-1 and TRBJ1-4, with TRBD1 as a possible D gene (5 bases). The CDR3 runs 16 residues. V was shortened by 7 bases and J by 3 bases, with 18 bases between the two germline ends. Germline assignment: CDR1 MNHNS and CDR2 SASEGT. This chain's CDR3 is CASTFKGAGSNEKLFF. The CDR3 DNA is TGTGCCAGCACCTTCAAGGGCGCAGGGTCTAATGAAAAACTGTTTTTT.

This clonotype was seen just once. The CDR3 nucleotides are TGTGCCAGCAGCCAAAATCGTGGCGGGGAGCTGTTTTTT. Its protein product is CASSQNRGGELFF. The rearrangement joins TRBV3-1 to TRBJ2-2; D call uncertain. Germline V gene sequence: CDR1 LGHDT, CDR2 YNNKEL (reference sequence). The V end lost 2 bases, the J end lost 7 bases, and 8 bases lay between the germline ends. The CDR3 covers 13 residues.

V and J are TRBV6-1 and TRBJ2-3; 10 bases are shared with TRBD2. Germline assignment: CDR1 MNHNS and CDR2 SASEGT. Losses at the gene ends were 6 bases for V and 0 bases for J; bases not matched to a gene: 9. CDR3 length: 17 residues. CDR3 sequence reads: CASSQRLAGSSTDTQYF. The CDR3 coding sequence is TGTGCCAGCAGCCAGAGACTAGCGGGCTCTAGCACAGATACGCAGTATTTT.

Only a few counts were recorded for this clonotype. The chain combines TRBV24-1 with TRBJ1-5; D may be TRBD1 (5 bases). The length of the CDR3 is 13 residues. V was trimmed by 6 bases and J by 9 bases, leaving 14 bases between them. Germline values: CDR1 KGHDR, CDR2 SFDVKD. The CDR3 protein is CATSKNGGWPQHF. Written as DNA, the CDR3 is TGTGCCACCAGTAAAAATGGGGGTTGGCCCCAGCATTTT.

This clonotype was observed a handful of times. The chain uses TRBV12-5 and TRBJ2-7; TRBD1 is a possible D gene (6 bases). V was cut by 5 bases and J by 5 bases, with 19 bases left in between. The CDR3 loop spans 15 amino acids. The germline gives CDR1 LGHNT, CDR2 FRNRAP. The CDR3 reads CASGLPTGRVDEQYF. The CDR3 DNA sequence: TGTGCTAGTGGTCTCCCCACAGGGCGTGTCGACGAGCAGTACTTC.

This rearrangement joins TRBV15 to TRBJ1-1; no clear D. The CDR3 totals 15 residues. From germline, CDR1 is LNHNV and CDR2 YYDKDF (reference sequence). The ends were cut back, 1 base at V and 4 bases at J, with 13 bases in the middle. This CDR3 reads CATSRVDGQVTEAFF. The CDR3 coding sequence is TGTGCCACCAGCAGAGTAGACGGTCAGGTCACTGAAGCTTTCTTT.

The chain links TRBV2 to TRBJ2-1, with 7 bases identical to TRBD1. Losses at the gene ends were 5 bases for V and 15 bases for J; bases not matched to a gene: 19. The CDR3 is 15 residues long. Germline V gene lookup returns CDR1 SNHLY and CDR2 FYNNEI. CDR3 sequence: CASSSFWYRGKLWFF. The CDR3 DNA sequence: TGTGCCAGCAGTAGTTTTTGGTACAGGGGTAAACTGTGGTTCTTC.

This chain uses TRBV14 with TRBJ2-1, with 9 bases that match TRBD1. The CDR3 is 16 residues long. Germline V gene data show CDR1 as SGHDN and CDR2 as FVKESK. V shed 4 bases, J shed 0 bases, and the junction held 4 bases outside the gene matches. Written as DNA, the CDR3 is TGTGCCAGCAGCCCCATGGGACAGGGCTCCTACAATGAGCAGTTCTTC. Residues: CASSPMGQGSYNEQFF.

The chain links TRBV20-1 to TRBJ2-1; maybe TRBD2 (5 bases). CDR1 is DFQATT, CDR2 SNEGSKA, per germline (reference sequence). The CDR3 consists of 14 residues. The V gene lost 0 bases and the J gene lost 3 bases, with 9 bases spanning the gap. Written as DNA, the CDR3 is TGCAGTGCTAGAGAAGCGGCAGGCTACAATGAGCAGTTCTTC. Amino acids: CSAREAAGYNEQFF.

The genes are TRBV3-1 and TRBJ2-1; D not resolved. The J call is in doubt because the DNA end fits TRBJ2-7 better. The V gene's germline CDR1 is LGHDT and CDR2 YNNKEL (reference sequence). CDR3 length equals 14 residues. CDR3 in DNA: TGTGCCAGCAGCGACTTCGGCGGCACGGGTGAGCAGTACTTC. Translated, it gives CASSDFGGTGEQYF.

The chain recombines TRBV4-2 with TRBJ2-5; tentatively, D is TRBD1 or TRBD2 (5 bases each). Germline CDR1 LGHNA, CDR2 YNFKEQ. Trimming took 0 bases from V and 11 from J, leaving 25 bases between them. This CDR3 contains 17 residues. CDR3 sequence: CASSQELSRDGNYVQYF. The CDR3, as DNA: TGTGCCAGCAGCCAAGAATTGTCCCGGGACGGGAACTACGTGCAGTACTTC.

This clonotype was counted a few times. The chain is built from TRBV7-6 and TRBJ2-1, with 7 positions matching TRBD1. V dropped 5 bases and J dropped 0; count of bases not matched to a gene: 7. This CDR3 spans 16 amino acids. Germline loops: CDR1 SGHVS, CDR2 FNYEAQ. DNA for the CDR3: TGTGCCAGCAGCCTGTTTGGGGACAGCTCCTACAATGAGCAGTTCTTC. It encodes CASSLFGDSSYNEQFF.